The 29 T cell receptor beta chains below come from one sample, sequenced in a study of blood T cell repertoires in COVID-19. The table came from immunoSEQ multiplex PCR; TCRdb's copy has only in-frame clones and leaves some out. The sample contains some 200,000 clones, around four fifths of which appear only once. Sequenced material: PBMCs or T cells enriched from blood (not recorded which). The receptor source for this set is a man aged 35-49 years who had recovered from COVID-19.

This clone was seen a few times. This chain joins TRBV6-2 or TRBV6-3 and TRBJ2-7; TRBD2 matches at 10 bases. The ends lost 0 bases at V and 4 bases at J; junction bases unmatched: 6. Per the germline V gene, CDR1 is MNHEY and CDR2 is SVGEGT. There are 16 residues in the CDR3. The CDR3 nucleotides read TGTGCCAGCAGTTACTCTATTCTAGCGGGGGAATACGAGCAGTACTTC. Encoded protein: CASSYSILAGEYEQYF.

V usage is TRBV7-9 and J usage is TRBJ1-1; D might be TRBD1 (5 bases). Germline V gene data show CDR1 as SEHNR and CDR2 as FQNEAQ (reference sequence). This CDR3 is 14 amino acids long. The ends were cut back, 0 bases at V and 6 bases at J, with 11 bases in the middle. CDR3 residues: CASSLAPRAAEAFF. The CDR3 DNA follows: TGTGCCAGCAGCTTAGCGCCCAGGGCGGCTGAAGCTTTCTTT. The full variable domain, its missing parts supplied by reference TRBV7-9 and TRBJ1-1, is DTGVSQNPRHKITKRGQNVTFRCDPISEHNRLYWYRQTLGQGPEFLTYFQNEAQLEKSRLLSDRFSAERPKGSFSTLEIQRTEQGDSAMYLCASSLAPRAAEAFFGQGTRLTVV.

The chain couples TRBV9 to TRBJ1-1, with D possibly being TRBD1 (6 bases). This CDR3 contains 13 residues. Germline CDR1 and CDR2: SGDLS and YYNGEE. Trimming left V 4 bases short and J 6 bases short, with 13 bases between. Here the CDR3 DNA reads TGTGCCAGCAGCCCATCTGGGGGCCCTGAAGCTTTCTTT. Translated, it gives CASSPSGGPEAFF.

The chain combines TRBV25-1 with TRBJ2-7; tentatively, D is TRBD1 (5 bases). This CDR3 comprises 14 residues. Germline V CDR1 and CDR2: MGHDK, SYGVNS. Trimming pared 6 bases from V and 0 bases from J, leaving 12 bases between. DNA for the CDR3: TGTGCCAGCAGGGGCCGGACAAGCTCCTACGAGCAGTACTTC. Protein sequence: CASRGRTSSYEQYF.

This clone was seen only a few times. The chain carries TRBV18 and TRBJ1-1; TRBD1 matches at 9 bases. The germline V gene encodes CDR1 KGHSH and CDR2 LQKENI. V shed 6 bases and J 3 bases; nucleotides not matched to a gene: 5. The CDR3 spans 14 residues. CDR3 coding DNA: TGTGCCAGCTCCCCGACAGGGGGTTACACTGAAGCTTTCTTT. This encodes CASSPTGGYTEAFF.

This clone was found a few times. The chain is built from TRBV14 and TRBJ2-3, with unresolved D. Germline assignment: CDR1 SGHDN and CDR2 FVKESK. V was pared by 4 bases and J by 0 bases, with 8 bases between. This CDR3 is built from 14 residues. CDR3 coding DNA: TGTGCCAGCAGCCTAGACTCTAGCACAGATACGCAGTATTTT. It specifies CASSLDSSTDTQYF.

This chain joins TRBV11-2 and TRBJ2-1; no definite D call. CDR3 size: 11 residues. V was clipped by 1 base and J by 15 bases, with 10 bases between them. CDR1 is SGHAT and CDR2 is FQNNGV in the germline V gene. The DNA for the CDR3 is TGTGCCAGCAGCTTAGGCGGCCCCCGGTTCTTC. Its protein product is CASSLGGPRFF.

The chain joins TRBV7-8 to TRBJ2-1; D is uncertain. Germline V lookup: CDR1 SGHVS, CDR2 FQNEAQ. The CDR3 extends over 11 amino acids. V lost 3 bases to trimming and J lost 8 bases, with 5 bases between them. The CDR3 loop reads CASSFLDEQFF. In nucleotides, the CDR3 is TGTGCCAGCAGCTTTCTCGATGAGCAGTTCTTC.

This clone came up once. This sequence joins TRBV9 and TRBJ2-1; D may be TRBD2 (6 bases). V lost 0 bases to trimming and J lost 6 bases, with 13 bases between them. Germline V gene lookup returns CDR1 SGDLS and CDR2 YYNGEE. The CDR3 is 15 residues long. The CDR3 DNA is TGTGCCAGCAGCGTAGAGGGGCAGGGAGGCAATGAGCAGTTCTTC. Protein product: CASSVEGQGGNEQFF.

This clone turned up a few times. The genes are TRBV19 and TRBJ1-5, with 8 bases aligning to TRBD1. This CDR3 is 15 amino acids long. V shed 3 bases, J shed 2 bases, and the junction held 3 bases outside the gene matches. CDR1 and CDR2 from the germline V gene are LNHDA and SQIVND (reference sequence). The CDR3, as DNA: TGTGCCAGTAGTATCGGGACAGGTCGCAATCAGCCCCAGCATTTT. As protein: CASSIGTGRNQPQHF.

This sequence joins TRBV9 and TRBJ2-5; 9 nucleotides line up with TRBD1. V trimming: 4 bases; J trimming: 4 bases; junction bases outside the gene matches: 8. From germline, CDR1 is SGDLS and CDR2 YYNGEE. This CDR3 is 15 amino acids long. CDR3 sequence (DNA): TGTGCCAGCAGCTCTACAGGGGGCGAAGTAGAGACCCAGTACTTC. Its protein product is CASSSTGGEVETQYF.

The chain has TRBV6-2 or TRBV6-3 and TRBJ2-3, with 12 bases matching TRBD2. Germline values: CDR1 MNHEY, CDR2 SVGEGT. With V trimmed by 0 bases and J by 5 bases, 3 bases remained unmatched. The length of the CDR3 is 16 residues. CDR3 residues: CASSYSTSGSGDTQYF. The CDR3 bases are TGTGCCAGCAGTTACTCGACTAGCGGGAGTGGAGATACGCAGTATTTT.

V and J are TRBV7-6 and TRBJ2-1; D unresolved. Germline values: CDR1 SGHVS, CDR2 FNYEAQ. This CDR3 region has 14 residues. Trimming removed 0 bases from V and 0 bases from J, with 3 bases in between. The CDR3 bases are TGTGCCAGCAGCTTAGCTAGCTCCTACAATGAGCAGTTCTTC. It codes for CASSLASSYNEQFF.

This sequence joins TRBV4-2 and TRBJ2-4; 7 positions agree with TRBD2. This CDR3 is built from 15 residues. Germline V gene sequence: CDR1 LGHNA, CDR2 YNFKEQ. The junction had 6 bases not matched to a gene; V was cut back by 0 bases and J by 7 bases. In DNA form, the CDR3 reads TGTGCCAGCAGCCAAGAAGAGGGAGGGCCGAACATTCAGTACTTC. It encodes CASSQEEGGPNIQYF.

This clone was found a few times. The CDR3 spells CASSTGGYNEQFF. CDR3 nucleotides: TGTGCCAGCAGCACCGGGGGCTACAATGAGCAGTTCTTC. The chain couples TRBV11-2 to TRBJ2-1, with TRBD2 as a possible D gene (6 bases). Germline lookup yields CDR1 SGHAT and CDR2 FQNNGV. CDR3 length equals 13 residues. Trimming shortened V by 5 bases and J by 3 bases, and 8 bases separated the two germline ends.

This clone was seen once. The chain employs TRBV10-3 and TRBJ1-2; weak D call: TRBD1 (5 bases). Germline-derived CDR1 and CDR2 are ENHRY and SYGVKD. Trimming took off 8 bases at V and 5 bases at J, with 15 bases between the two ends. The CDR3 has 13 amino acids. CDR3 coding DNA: TGTGCCATCTCCCCCGGGGGTCCTTATGGCTACACCTTC. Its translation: CAISPGGPYGYTF.

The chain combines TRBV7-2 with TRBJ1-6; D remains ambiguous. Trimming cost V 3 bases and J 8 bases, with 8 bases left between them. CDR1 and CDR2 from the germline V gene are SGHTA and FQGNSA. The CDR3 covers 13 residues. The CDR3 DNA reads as TGTGCCAGCAGCTTGAGGCAGCATTCACCCCTCCACTTT. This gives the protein CASSLRQHSPLHF. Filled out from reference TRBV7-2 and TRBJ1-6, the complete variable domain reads GAGVSQSPSNKVTEKGKDVELRCDPISGHTALYWYRQSLGQGLEFLIYFQGNSAPDKSGLPSDRFSAERTGGSVSTLTIQRTQQEDSAVYLCASSLRQHSPLHFGNGTRLTVT.

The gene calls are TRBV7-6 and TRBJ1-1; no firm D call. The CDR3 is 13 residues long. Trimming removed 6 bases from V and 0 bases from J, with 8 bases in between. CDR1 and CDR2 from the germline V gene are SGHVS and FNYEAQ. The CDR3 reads CASSAQVNTEAFF. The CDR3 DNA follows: TGTGCCAGCAGTGCGCAGGTGAACACTGAAGCTTTCTTT.

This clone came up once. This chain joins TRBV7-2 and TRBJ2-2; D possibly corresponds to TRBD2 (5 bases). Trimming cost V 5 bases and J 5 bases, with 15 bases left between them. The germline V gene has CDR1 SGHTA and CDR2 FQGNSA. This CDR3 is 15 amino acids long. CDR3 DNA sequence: TGTGCCAGCAGCCTGGACCCCCCGGGGACCGGGGAGCTGTTTTTT. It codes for CASSLDPPGTGELFF. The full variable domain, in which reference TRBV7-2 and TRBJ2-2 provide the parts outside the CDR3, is GAGVSQSPSNKVTEKGKDVELRCDPISGHTALYWYRQSLGQGLEFLIYFQGNSAPDKSGLPSDRFSAERTGGSVSTLTIQRTQQEDSAVYLCASSLDPPGTGELFFGEGSRLTVL.

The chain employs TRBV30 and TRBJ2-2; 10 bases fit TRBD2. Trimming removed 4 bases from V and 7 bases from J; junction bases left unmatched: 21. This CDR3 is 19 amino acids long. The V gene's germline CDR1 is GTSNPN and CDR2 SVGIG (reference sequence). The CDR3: CAWKLRPWGAGGPDGELFF. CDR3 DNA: TGTGCCTGGAAACTACGGCCTTGGGGAGCGGGAGGGCCGGACGGGGAGCTGTTTTTT.

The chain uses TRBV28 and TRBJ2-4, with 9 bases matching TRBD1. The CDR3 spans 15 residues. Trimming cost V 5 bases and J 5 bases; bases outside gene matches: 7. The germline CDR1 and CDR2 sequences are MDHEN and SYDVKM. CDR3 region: CASSPPGQGQNIQYF. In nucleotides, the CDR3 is TGTGCCAGCAGTCCTCCGGGACAGGGTCAAAACATTCAGTACTTC.

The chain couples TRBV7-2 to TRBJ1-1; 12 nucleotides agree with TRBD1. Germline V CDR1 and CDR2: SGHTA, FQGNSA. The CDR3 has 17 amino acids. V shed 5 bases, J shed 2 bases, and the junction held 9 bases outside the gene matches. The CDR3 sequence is CASSPRDRGRINTEAFF. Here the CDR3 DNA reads TGTGCCAGCAGCCCTAGGGACAGGGGGCGTATAAACACTGAAGCTTTCTTT.

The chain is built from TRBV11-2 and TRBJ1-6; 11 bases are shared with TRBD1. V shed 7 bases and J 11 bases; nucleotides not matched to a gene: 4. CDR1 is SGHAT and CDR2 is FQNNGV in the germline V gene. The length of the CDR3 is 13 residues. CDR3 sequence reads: CASKGQGGPPLHF. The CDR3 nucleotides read TGTGCCAGCAAGGGACAGGGGGGGCCACCCCTCCACTTT.

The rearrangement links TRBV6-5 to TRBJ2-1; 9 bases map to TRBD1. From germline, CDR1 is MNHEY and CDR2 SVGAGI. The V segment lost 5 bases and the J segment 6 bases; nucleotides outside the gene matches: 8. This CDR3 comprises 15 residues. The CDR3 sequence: CASSIAGTGINEQFF. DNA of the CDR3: TGTGCCAGCAGTATAGCCGGGACAGGGATCAATGAGCAGTTCTTC.

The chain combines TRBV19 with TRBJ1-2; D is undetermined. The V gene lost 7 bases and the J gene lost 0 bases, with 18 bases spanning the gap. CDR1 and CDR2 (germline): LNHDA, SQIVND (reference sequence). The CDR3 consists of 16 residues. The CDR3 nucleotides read TGTGCCAGTACACAGTCTTCGGGGTGGACTAACTATGGCTACACCTTC. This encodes CASTQSSGWTNYGYTF.

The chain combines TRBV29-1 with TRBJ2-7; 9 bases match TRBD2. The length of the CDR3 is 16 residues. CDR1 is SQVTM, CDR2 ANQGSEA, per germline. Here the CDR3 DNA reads TGCAGTGCCTCCGATAGCGGGGGAGGGGTGTCCTACGAGCAGTACTTC. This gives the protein CSASDSGGGVSYEQYF.

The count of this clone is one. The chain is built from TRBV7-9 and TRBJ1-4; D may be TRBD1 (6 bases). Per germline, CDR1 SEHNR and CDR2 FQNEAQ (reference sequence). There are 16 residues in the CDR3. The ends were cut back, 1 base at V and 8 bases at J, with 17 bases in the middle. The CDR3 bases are TGTGCCAGCAGCTTAGGCCGGACAGCCCAAGGGGAAAAACTGTTTTTT. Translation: CASSLGRTAQGEKLFF.

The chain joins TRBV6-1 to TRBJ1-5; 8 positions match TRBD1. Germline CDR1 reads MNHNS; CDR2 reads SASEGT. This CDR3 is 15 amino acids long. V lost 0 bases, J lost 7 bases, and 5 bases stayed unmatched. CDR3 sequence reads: CASSEARTGPQPQHF. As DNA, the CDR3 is TGTGCCAGCAGTGAAGCACGGACAGGGCCCCAGCCCCAGCATTTT.

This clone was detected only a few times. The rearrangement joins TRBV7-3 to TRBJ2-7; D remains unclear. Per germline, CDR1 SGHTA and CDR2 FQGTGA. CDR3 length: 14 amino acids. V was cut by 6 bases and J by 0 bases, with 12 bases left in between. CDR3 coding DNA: TGTGCCAGCAGAGTTTGGCGGAGCTCCTACGAGCAGTACGTC. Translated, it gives CASRVWRSSYEQYV.